This TCR beta chain stems from a study of Tregs in tolerant kidney transplant recipients. Broader study findings: The small number of patients limits these findings pending further validation.

Unstimulated regulatory T cells (CD4+CD25+CD127-), CD4+CD25- non-regulatory cells, CD4 and CD8 cells were FACS-sorted from thawed PBMCs. Germline assignment: CDR1 LNHDA and CDR2 SQIVND (reference sequence). The CDR3 totals 13 residues. V lost 6 bases and J 4 bases, leaving 12 bases between the germline ends. TCRdb keeps only in-frame clones here, not all; method: immunoSEQ multiplex PCR. Reported are roughly 53,000 clones; the ten largest clones contain 0.83%. Note on this clone: Its antigen remains unidentified. The read ends 3 residues shy of where the CDR3 ends; the end is completed using the germline J gene.

Sequencing was performed on CD4+ T cells from blood, taken before the transplant. The J gene is TRBJ1-1, the V gene TRBV19, with D possibly TRBD1 on 6 matching bases. The clonotype comes from a human donor who received a combined kidney and bone marrow transplant. The CDR3 DNA, read in part, is TGTGCCAGTAGCCTTGTAGGGGGCACTGAA. Translation: CASSLVGGTE. The complete CDR3 sequence is CASSLVGGTEAFF.